The following is a T cell receptor (beta chain) sequence with its context. No antigen is known for it. Individual cDNA molecules (in the library) carried attached unique molecular identifiers. In the authors' methods: Counting gave a median of around 100,000 TCRs per sample, with values ranging from 23,224 to 690,600. MiXCR, applied by TCRdb to the RACE reads, yields one record per CDR3 protein. The V and J calls follow TCRdb's processing rather than the paper's. The sample lists a few hundred thousand distinct CDR3 sequences; roughly 4.8% were seen once. This record belongs to a study of human T cells and chemical hapten exposure. Study summary: Patients additionally received therapeutic doses of diphenylcyclopropenone on the scalp once a week, and this continued throughout the approximately 23-week study.

This sample's time point: patch test 1, 2 weeks after DPC sensitization. The treatment was: therapeutic diphenylcyclopropenone sensitization with weekly scalp DPC. The CDR3 consists of 16 residues. With 10 bases removed from V and 3 bases from J, the gap between germline ends came to 23 bases. CDR1 is SGHRS and CDR2 is YFSETQ in the germline V gene. Study-wide results and caveats: Donor immune responses may differ from healthy people's, since all donors had alopecia.

This receptor was identified in a woman aged 45 to 65 with alopecia areata. Some clones in this sample may be carry-over from other donors' samples. V and J are TRBV5-1 and TRBJ1-3, with D tentatively TRBD1 (5 bases). The source was whole blood, collected in connection with sensitization to the hapten diphenylcyclopropenone (DPC). Here the CDR3 reads CAFPKGPGFDGNTIYF. CDR3 DNA: TGCGCCTTCCCTAAGGGACCGGGTTTCGATGGAAACACCATATATTTT.